One T cell receptor (beta chain) is described in this entry. The antigen is undetermined. At one end the junction does not follow the germline gene, possibly because of a read error. This sample is drawn from a study of cytomegalovirus exposure and HLA in healthy donors. Notes on the study in general: In vitro data verified three CMV-associated chains as specific for CMV antigens.

Germline V CDR1 and CDR2: LNHDA, SQIVND (reference sequence). The CDR3 is made up of 15 amino acids. Produced via immunoSEQ multiplex PCR; TCRdb's table is partial and in-frame only. This table holds 65,000 to 75,000 clones, approximately 95% found once. V is TRBV19 and J is TRBJ1-4; 8 bases map to TRBD1. The sample was PBMCs. The receptor was isolated from a man between 18 and 29 years old in good health and CMV-seropositive. The CDR3 loop is CASSIGGQGEEKLFF. The DNA for the CDR3 is TGTGCCAGTAGCATAGGCGGACAGGGAGAGGAAAAACTGTTTTTT.